These 13 T cell receptor beta chains originate from one sample sequenced in a study of blood T cell repertoires in COVID-19. Repertoires were generated with immunoSEQ multiplex PCR, while TCRdb's copy carries only in-frame clones and drops some. The table records some 150,000 clones, 80% to 90% of them present only once. Input material: peripheral blood. The receptors were gathered from a woman in her thirties or forties with acute or convalescent COVID-19.

The genes are TRBV7-3 and TRBJ1-6; TRBD1 matches at 7 bases. Germline CDR1 reads SGHTA; CDR2 reads FQGTGA. CDR3 size: 15 residues. The junction had 6 bases not matched to a gene; V was cut back by 3 bases and J by 7 bases. In DNA, the CDR3 is TGTGCCAGCAGCTTGATCGGACAGGTAAATTCACCCCTCCACTTT. This gives the protein CASSLIGQVNSPLHF.

The V and J genes are TRBV29-1 and TRBJ1-1, with a tentative D call TRBD1 (6 bases). The germline V gene encodes CDR1 SQVTM and CDR2 ANQGSEA. CDR3 size: 15 residues. Trimming pared 6 bases from V and 0 bases from J, leaving 17 bases between. The CDR3 nucleotides are TGCAGCGTCCTCTTCTTTACAGGGATGAACACTGAAGCTTTCTTT. This codes for CSVLFFTGMNTEAFF.

The chain is built from TRBV30 and TRBJ1-4; weak D call: TRBD1 (6 bases). V lost 0 bases to trimming and J lost 5 bases, with 13 bases between them. The CDR3 has 15 residues. Germline V gene data show CDR1 as GTSNPN and CDR2 as SVGIG (reference sequence). In DNA form, the CDR3 reads TGTGCCTGGAGTGTACTGGGACAAGAGAATGAAAAACTGTTTTTT. It encodes CAWSVLGQENEKLFF.

DNA of the CDR3: TGTGCCAGTAGTACATGGACAGGGACAAGCACAGATACGCAGTATTTT. This translates into CASSTWTGTSTDTQYF. The J gene is TRBJ2-3, the V gene TRBV19, with 8 bases matching TRBD1. Germline values: CDR1 LNHDA, CDR2 SQIVND (reference sequence). Trimming removed 4 bases from V and 0 bases from J; junction bases left unmatched: 6. This CDR3 has 16 amino acids.

This chain links TRBV28 with TRBJ1-5; 8 bases are a match to TRBD1. Germline values: CDR1 MDHEN, CDR2 SYDVKM. Trimming cost V 5 bases and J 4 bases; bases outside gene matches: 4. The CDR3 contains 14 residues. CDR3 residues: CASSPGGSNQPQHF. The CDR3 nucleotides are TGTGCCAGCAGTCCAGGGGGCAGTAATCAGCCCCAGCATTTT. Drawing the rest from reference TRBV28 and TRBJ1-5, the complete variable domain is DVKVTQSSRYLVKRTGEKVFLECVQDMDHENMFWYRQDPGLGLRLIYFSYDVKMKEKGDIPEGYSVSREKKERFSLILESASTNQTSMYLCASSPGGSNQPQHFGDGTRLSIL.

The chain combines TRBV7-8 with TRBJ2-5, with 8 nucleotides matching TRBD2. Germline V CDR1 and CDR2: SGHVS, FQNEAQ. V shed 5 bases and J 1 base; nucleotides not matched to a gene: 9. The CDR3 has 16 amino acids. The CDR3 spells CASSPSGGGAQETQYF. The CDR3 DNA reads as TGTGCCAGCAGCCCCTCGGGAGGGGGGGCCCAAGAGACCCAGTACTTC.

V gene TRBV4-1 combines with J gene TRBJ1-2, with D possibly matching TRBD1 (6 bases). This CDR3 comprises 15 residues. Trimming cost V 1 base and J 5 bases, with 14 bases left between them. Germline CDR1 is MGHRA and CDR2 is YSYEKL. CDR3 sequence: CASSQAKTGGYGYTF. The CDR3 DNA is TGCGCCAGCAGCCAAGCCAAGACAGGCGGTTATGGCTACACCTTC.

The J gene is TRBJ2-1, the V gene TRBV27, with D unresolved. Germline V gives CDR1 MNHEY, CDR2 SMNVEV (reference sequence). The CDR3 loop spans 16 amino acids. Trimming stripped 6 bases from V and 5 bases from J, with 20 bases between. The CDR3 DNA sequence: TGTGCCAGCAGGACCGACGACTCCCAATGGGACAATGAGCAGTTCTTC. Translating gives CASRTDDSQWDNEQFF.

The genes are TRBV7-3 and TRBJ2-1, with TRBD1 matching over 8 bases. Per the germline V gene, CDR1 is SGHTA and CDR2 is FQGTGA. The V gene end was trimmed by 2 bases and the J gene end by 9 bases; junction bases not matched to a gene: 3. CDR3 length: 13 residues. In DNA form, the CDR3 reads TGTGCCAGCAGCTTATCAGGGGGCGGTGAGCAGTTCTTC. Translating it yields CASSLSGGGEQFF.

This clone was seen a single time. J is TRBJ1-1 and V is TRBV11-2; TRBD1 is a possible D gene (6 bases). CDR1 and CDR2 (germline): SGHAT, FQNNGV. Trimming left V 1 base short and J 1 base short, with 22 bases between. The CDR3 loop spans 19 amino acids. CDR3 bases: TGTGCCAGCAGCTTAGTTGTAGAGGGGGAAGTGGGACCGAACACTGAAGCTTTCTTT. Its translation is CASSLVVEGEVGPNTEAFF. The whole variable domain, remainder taken from reference TRBV11-2 and TRBJ1-1, is EAGVAQSPRYKIIEKRQSVAFWCNPISGHATLYWYQQILGQGPKLLIQFQNNGVVDDSQLPKDRFSAERLKGVDSTLKIQPAKLEDSAVYLCASSLVVEGEVGPNTEAFFGQGTRLTVV.

The genes are TRBV20-1 and TRBJ2-1, with D tentatively TRBD2 (5 bases). The V and J ends lost 3 bases and 6 bases respectively, with 21 bases between them. This CDR3 contains 16 residues. The germline gives CDR1 DFQATT, CDR2 SNEGSKA (reference sequence). The CDR3 DNA is TGCAGTGCTAGTAACCCCGGGGAAACACCCAGCAATGAGCAGTTCTTC. Translated, it gives CSASNPGETPSNEQFF.

The J gene is TRBJ2-1, the V gene TRBV11-1; TRBD1 matches at 8 bases. Losses at the gene ends were 5 bases for V and 0 bases for J; bases not matched to a gene: 6. Germline V gene lookup returns CDR1 SGHAT and CDR2 FQDESV (reference sequence). The CDR3 is 16 residues long. CDR3 sequence: CASSPQGVSSYNEQFF. CDR3 nucleotide sequence: TGTGCCAGCAGCCCACAGGGGGTTTCCTCCTACAATGAGCAGTTCTTC.

The chain has TRBV11-2 and TRBJ1-2; D possibly corresponds to TRBD1 (6 bases). The CDR3 has 13 amino acids. V was clipped by 5 bases and J by 5 bases, with 12 bases between them. The germline gives CDR1 SGHAT, CDR2 FQNNGV. Written as DNA, the CDR3 is TGTGCCAGCAGCCTCGGACAGATTTATGGCTACACCTTC. Protein product: CASSLGQIYGYTF.